This T cell receptor (beta chain) was captured in a study of blood T cell repertoires in COVID-19. There are 15 residues in the CDR3. CDR1 and CDR2 (germline): SGDLS, YYNGEE. V lost 3 bases and J lost 3, with 16 bases in between. This clone was counted a few times. The authors' processing: The assay estimated nucleated cells by amplifying reference gene primers. The method was immunoSEQ multiplex PCR; TCRdb's version includes in-frame clones alone and lacks a portion of them. That table furnishes V, J and clone size, whereas the DNA furnished D and trimming. The sample includes about 340,000 clones, 80% to 90% of them seen just once.

This chain links TRBV9 with TRBJ2-7; tentatively, D is TRBD1 (6 bases). This clonotype originated in a man between 25 and 39 years old with active or convalescent COVID-19. Sequenced sample: peripheral blood. CDR3 region: CASSAHPQGNYEQYF. Written as DNA, the CDR3 is TGTGCCAGCAGCGCCCATCCCCAGGGGAACTACGAGCAGTACTTC.